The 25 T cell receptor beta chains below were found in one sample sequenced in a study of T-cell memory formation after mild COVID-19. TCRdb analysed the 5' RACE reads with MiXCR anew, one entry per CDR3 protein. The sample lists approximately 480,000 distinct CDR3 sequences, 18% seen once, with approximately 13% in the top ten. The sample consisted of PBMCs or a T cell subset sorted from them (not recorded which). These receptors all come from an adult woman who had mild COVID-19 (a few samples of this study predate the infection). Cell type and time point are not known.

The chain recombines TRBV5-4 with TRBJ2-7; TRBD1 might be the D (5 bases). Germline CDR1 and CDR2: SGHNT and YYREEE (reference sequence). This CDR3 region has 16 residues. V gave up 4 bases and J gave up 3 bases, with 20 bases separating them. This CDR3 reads CASSTGAGIKSYEQYF. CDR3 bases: TGTGCCAGCAGCACTGGGGCCGGCATAAAGAGCTACGAGCAGTACTTC.

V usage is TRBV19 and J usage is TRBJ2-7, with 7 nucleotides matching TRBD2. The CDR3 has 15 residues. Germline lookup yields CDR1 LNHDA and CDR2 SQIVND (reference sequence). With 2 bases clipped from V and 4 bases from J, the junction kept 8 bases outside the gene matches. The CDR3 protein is CASSIKAGVRYEQYF. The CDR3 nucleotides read TGTGCCAGTAGTATAAAGGCGGGAGTTCGGTACGAGCAGTACTTC.

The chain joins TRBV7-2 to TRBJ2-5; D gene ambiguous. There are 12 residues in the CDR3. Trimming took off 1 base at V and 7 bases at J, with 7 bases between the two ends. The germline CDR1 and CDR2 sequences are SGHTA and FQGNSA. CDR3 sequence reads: CASSLDLGTQYF. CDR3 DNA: TGTGCCAGCAGCTTAGACTTGGGGACCCAGTACTTC.

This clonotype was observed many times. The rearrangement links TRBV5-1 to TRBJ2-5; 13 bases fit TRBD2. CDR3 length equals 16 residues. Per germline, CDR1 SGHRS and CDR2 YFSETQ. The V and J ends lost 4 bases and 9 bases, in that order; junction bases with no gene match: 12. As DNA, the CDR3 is TGCGCCAGCAGCAGGACTAGCGGGGGCCAGGGGACGGCCCAGTACTTC. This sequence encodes CASSRTSGGQGTAQYF.

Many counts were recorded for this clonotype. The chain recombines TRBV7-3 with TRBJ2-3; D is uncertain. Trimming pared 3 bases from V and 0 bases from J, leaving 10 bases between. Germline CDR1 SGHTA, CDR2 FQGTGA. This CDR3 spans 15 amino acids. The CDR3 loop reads CASSFLGSSTDTQYF. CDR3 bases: TGTGCCAGCAGCTTTTTGGGGTCTAGCACAGATACGCAGTATTTT. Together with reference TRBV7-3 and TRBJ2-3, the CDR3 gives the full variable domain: GAGVSQTPSNKVTEKGKYVELRCDPISGHTALYWYRQSLGQGPEFLIYFQGTGAADDSGLPNDRFFAVRPEGSVSTLKIQRTERGDSAVYLCASSFLGSSTDTQYFGPGTRLTVL.

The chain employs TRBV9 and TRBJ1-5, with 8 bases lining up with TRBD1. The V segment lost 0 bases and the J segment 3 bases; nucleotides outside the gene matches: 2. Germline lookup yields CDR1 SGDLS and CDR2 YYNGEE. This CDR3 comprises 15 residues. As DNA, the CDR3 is TGTGCCAGCAGCGTAGGACAGGGGATCAATCAGCCCCAGCATTTT. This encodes CASSVGQGINQPQHF.

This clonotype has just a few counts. DNA for the CDR3: TGTGCCAGCAGTTTGACCGGGACAGTAAACACTGAAGCTTTCTTT. It encodes CASSLTGTVNTEAFF. The chain links TRBV27 to TRBJ1-1, with 7 bases lining up with TRBD1. The CDR3 totals 15 residues. Losses at the gene ends were 3 bases for V and 2 bases for J; bases not matched to a gene: 6. Germline loops: CDR1 MNHEY, CDR2 SMNVEV (reference sequence).

CDR3 loop: CASSQEYGGGGLSYEQYF. CDR3 nucleotides: TGCGCCAGCAGCCAAGAATATGGAGGGGGGGGCCTCTCCTACGAGCAGTACTTC. The gene calls are TRBV4-3 and TRBJ2-7, with D possibly TRBD2 on 7 matching bases. The CDR3 runs 18 residues. The V and J ends lost 0 bases and 0 bases respectively, with 18 bases between them. Germline CDR1 is LGHNA and CDR2 is YSLEER.

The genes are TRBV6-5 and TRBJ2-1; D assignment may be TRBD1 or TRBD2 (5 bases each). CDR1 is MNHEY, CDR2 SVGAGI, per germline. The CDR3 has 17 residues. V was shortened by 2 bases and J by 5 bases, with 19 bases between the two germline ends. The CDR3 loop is CASSYRQGRFRNNEQFF. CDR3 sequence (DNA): TGTGCCAGCAGTTACAGGCAGGGACGGTTTAGGAACAATGAGCAGTTCTTC.

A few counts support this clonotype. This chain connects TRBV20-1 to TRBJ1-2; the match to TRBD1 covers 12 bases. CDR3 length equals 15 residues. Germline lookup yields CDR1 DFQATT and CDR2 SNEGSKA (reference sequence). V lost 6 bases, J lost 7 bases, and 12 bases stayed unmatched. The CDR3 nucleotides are TGCAGTGCCATACCCGTGGGACAGGGGGCGAGTGGCTACACCTTC. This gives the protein CSAIPVGQGASGYTF.

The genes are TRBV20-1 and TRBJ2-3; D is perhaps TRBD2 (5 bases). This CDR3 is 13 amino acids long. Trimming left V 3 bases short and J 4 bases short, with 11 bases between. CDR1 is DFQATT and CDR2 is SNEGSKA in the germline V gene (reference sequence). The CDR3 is CSARRRLADTQYF. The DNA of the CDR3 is TGCAGTGCTAGGCGGAGGCTGGCAGATACGCAGTATTTT.

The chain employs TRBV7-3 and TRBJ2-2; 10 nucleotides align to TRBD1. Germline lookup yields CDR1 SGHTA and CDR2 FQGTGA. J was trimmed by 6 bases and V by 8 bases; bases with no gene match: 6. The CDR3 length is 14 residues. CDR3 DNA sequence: TGTGCCAGCTCTGACAGGGGGCGCCCCGGGGAGCTGTTTTTT. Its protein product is CASSDRGRPGELFF. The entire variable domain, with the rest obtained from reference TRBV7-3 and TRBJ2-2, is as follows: GAGVSQTPSNKVTEKGKYVELRCDPISGHTALYWYRQSLGQGPEFLIYFQGTGAADDSGLPNDRFFAVRPEGSVSTLKIQRTERGDSAVYLCASSDRGRPGELFFGEGSRLTVL.

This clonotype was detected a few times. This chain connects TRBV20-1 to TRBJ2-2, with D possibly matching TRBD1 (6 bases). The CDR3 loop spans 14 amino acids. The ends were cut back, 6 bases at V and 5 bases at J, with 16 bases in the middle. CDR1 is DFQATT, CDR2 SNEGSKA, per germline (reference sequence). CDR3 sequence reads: CSAARAQGTGELFF. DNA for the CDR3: TGCAGTGCCGCAAGAGCCCAGGGGACCGGGGAGCTGTTTTTT.

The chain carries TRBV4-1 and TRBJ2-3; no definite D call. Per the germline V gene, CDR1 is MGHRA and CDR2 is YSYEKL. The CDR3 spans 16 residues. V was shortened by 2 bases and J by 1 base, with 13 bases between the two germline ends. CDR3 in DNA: TGCGCCAGCAGCCAATCCTATGGCTGGGGCACAGATACGCAGTATTTT. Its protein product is CASSQSYGWGTDTQYF.

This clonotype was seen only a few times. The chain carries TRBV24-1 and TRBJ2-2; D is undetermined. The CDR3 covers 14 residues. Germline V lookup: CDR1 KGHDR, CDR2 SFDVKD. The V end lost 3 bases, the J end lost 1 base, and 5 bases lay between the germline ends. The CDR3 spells CATSDTWNTGELFF. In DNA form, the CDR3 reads TGTGCCACCAGTGATACCTGGAACACCGGGGAGCTGTTTTTT.

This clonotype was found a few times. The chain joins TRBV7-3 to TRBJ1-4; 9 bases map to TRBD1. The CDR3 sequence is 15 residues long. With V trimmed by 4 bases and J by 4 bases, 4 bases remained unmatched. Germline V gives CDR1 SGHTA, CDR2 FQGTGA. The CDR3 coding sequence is TGTGCCAGCAGCTCCCGGGGACAGGGTAATGAAAAACTGTTTTTT. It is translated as CASSSRGQGNEKLFF.

The CDR3 DNA is TGTGCCTGGGGAGCGGAGTTGAACACTGAAGCTTTCTTT. It translates to CAWGAELNTEAFF. The rearrangement joins TRBV30 to TRBJ1-1; D is unclear. CDR3 size: 13 residues. CDR1 is GTSNPN, CDR2 SVGIG, per germline (reference sequence). With 5 bases removed from V and 0 bases from J, the gap between germline ends came to 10 bases.

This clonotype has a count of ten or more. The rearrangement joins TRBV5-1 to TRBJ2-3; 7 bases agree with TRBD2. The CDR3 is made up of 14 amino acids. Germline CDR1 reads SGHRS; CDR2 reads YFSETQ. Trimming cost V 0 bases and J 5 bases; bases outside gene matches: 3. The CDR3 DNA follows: TGCGCCAGCAGCTTGGCCGGGAGGAGAGATACGCAGTATTTT. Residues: CASSLAGRRDTQYF.

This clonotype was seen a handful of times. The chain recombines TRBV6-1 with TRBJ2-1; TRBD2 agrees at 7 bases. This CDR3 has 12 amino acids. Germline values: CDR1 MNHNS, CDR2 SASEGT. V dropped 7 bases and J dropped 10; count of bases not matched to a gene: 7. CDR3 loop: CASIPVSGEQFF. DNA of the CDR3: TGTGCCAGCATCCCGGTTAGCGGGGAGCAGTTCTTC.

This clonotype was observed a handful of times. The DNA of the CDR3 is TGTGCCAGCAGCTTAGTATCGGGGATGGATACGCAGTATTTT. It is translated as CASSLVSGMDTQYF. V is TRBV7-2 and J is TRBJ2-3, with D possibly being TRBD2 (5 bases). The CDR3 consists of 14 residues. Trimming removed 1 base from V and 6 bases from J, with 11 bases in between. CDR1 and CDR2 (germline): SGHTA, FQGNSA.

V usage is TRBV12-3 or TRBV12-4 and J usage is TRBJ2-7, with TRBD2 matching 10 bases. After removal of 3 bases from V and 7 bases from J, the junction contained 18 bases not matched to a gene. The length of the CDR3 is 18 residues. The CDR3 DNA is TGTGCCAGCAGTTTCAGGCCTAGCGGGAGAGGGGTATCGGGGGAGCAGTACTTC. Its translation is CASSFRPSGRGVSGEQYF.

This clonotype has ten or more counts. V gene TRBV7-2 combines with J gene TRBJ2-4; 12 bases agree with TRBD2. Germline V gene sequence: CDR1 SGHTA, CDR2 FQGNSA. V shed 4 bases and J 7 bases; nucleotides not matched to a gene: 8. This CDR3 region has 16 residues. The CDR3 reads CASSSSGGGSLNIQYF. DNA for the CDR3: TGTGCCAGCAGCTCTAGCGGGGGGGGTTCGCTCAACATTCAGTACTTC.

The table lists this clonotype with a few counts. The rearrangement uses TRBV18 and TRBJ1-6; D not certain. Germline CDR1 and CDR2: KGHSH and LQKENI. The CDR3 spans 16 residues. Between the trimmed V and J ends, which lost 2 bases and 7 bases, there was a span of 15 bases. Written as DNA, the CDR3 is TGTGCCAGCTCACCAGTCTCAGGACTCCTCAATTCACCCCTCCACTTT. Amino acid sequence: CASSPVSGLLNSPLHF.

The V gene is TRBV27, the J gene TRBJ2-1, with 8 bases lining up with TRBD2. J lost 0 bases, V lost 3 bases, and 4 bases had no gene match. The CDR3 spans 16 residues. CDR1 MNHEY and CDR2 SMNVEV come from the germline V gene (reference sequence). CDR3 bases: TGTGCCAGCAGTTTGATGAGCGGGAGCTCCTACAATGAGCAGTTCTTC. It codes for CASSLMSGSSYNEQFF.

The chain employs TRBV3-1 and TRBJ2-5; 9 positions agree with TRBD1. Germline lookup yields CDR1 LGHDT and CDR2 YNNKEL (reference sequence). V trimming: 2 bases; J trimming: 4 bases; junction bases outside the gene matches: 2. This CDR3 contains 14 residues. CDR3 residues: CASSQTGGLETQYF. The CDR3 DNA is TGTGCCAGCAGCCAAACAGGGGGCTTAGAGACCCAGTACTTC.